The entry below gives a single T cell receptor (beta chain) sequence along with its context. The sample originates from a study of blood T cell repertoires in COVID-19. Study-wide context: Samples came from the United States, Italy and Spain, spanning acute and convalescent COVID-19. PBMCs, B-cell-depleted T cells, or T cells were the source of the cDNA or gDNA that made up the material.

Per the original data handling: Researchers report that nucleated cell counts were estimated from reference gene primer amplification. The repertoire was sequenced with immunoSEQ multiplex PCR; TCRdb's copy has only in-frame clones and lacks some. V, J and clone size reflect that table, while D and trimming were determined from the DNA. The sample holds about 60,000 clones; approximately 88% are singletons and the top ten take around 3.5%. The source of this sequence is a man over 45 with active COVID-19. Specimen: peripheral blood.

CDR3 sequence reads: CASSGVIARQGSREQYF. Written as DNA, the CDR3 is TGTGCCAGCTCAGGAGTTATCGCACGACAGGGTTCGAGAGAGCAGTACTTC. The V gene is TRBV18, the J gene TRBJ2-7; TRBD1 matches 7 bases. J was trimmed by 7 bases and V by 5 bases; bases with no gene match: 20. This CDR3 is built from 17 residues. CDR1 is KGHSH and CDR2 is LQKENI in the germline V gene.